This TCR beta chain came from a study of T cells in Graves' hyperthyroidism and ophthalmopathy. This clonotype was found many times. RNA transcripts provided the source from which TCR beta CDR3 regions were amplified. The primer set for the first-round RT-PCR of the TCR CDR3 was HTBI. TCRdb passed the multiplex PCR reads through MiXCR, listing each CDR3 protein once. Here the sample spans hundreds of thousands of distinct CDR3 sequences, around 15% being singletons. Sequencing was done on a sample of blood. This TCR was recovered from a woman aged 40 to 49 with Graves' ophthalmopathy.

The CDR3: CASTHRGGAYEQYF. The CDR3 coding sequence is TGTGCCAGCACCCATCGGGGGGGCGCCTACGAGCAGTACTTC. The chain employs TRBV28 and TRBJ2-7; 8 bases fit TRBD2. The CDR3 is made up of 14 amino acids. The V segment lost 7 bases and the J segment 2 bases; nucleotides outside the gene matches: 7. Germline V gene lookup returns CDR1 MDHEN and CDR2 SYDVKM.